The rows below give T cell receptor beta chains drawn from one sample of a study of T-cell reconstitution after alpha-beta-depleted transplantation in children. One entry per CDR3 protein results from TCRdb running MiXCR on the PCR reads. The repertoire consists of some 310,000 distinct CDR3 sequences, with 20% to 30% occurring once and the leading ten covering approximately 10%. The sequencing here drew on PBMCs, mostly from graft donor cells, taken 180 days after TCRalphabeta/CD19-depleted stem cell transplant. Receptors were obtained from a male patient between 10 and 17 years old who had a stem cell transplant for acute lymphoblastic leukemia, so the T cells may come from the graft donor. CDR3s include the opening cysteine and the closing phenylalanine or tryptophan. Each record gives: V gene, clone size, D gene, J gene, CDR3 protein, CDR3 DNA. D genes are given only for firm matches. A row's size may be missing; if present it is once, few, many or a size class.

v_call: TRBV7-6
clone_size: .
d_call: TRBD1
j_call: TRBJ2-7
cdr3_aa: CASSLATGEYDEQYF
cdr3_nt: TGTGCCAGCAGCTTAGCAACAGGGGAATACGACGAGCAGTACTTC

v_call: TRBV5-1
clone_size: few
d_call: .
j_call: TRBJ1-1
cdr3_aa: CASSLGARGAFF
cdr3_nt: TGCGCCAGCAGCTTGGGGGCCCGCGGGGCTTTCTTT

v_call: TRBV5-1
clone_size: .
d_call: TRBD1
j_call: TRBJ2-5
cdr3_aa: CASSFGDRRQETQYF
cdr3_nt: TGCGCCAGCAGCTTTGGGGACAGACGACAAGAGACCCAGTACTTC

v_call: TRBV29-1
clone_size: many
d_call: .
j_call: TRBJ1-1
cdr3_aa: CSATAAAGGTEAFF
cdr3_nt: TGCAGCGCCACTGCCGCCGCCGGGGGCACTGAAGCTTTCTTT

v_call: TRBV3-1
clone_size: few
d_call: .
j_call: TRBJ2-1
cdr3_aa: CASSQGEVGPCYF
cdr3_nt: TGTGCCAGCAGCCAAGGCGAGGTGGGTCCGTGTTACTTC

v_call: TRBV9
clone_size: .
d_call: TRBD2
j_call: TRBJ2-5
cdr3_aa: CASSPGLAGGMETQYF
cdr3_nt: TGTGCCAGCAGCCCCGGACTAGCGGGAGGGATGGAGACCCAGTACTTC

v_call: TRBV29-1
clone_size: .
d_call: .
j_call: TRBJ2-5
cdr3_aa: CSVEGEGVGETQYF
cdr3_nt: TGCAGCGTTGAAGGGGAGGGGGTCGGGGAGACCCAGTACTTC

v_call: TRBV7-2
clone_size: .
d_call: TRBD1
j_call: TRBJ1-1
cdr3_aa: CASSPRDRGRRNTEAFF
cdr3_nt: TGTGCCAGCAGCCCCCGAGACAGGGGGCGCCGGAACACTGAAGCTTTCTTT

v_call: TRBV7-6
clone_size: few
d_call: .
j_call: TRBJ1-1
cdr3_aa: CASSRDVETEAFF
cdr3_nt: TGTGCCAGCAGTCGGGATGTAGAAACTGAAGCTTTCTTT

v_call: TRBV6-1
clone_size: .
d_call: .
j_call: TRBJ2-2
cdr3_aa: CASSPSGALSGELFF
cdr3_nt: TGTGCCAGCAGTCCCTCCGGGGCCCTCTCCGGGGAGCTGTTTTTT

v_call: TRBV12-3/TRBV12-4
clone_size: few
d_call: .
j_call: TRBJ1-2
cdr3_aa: CASRPDSPGYTF
cdr3_nt: TGTGCCAGCAGGCCAGACAGTCCTGGCTACACCTTC

v_call: TRBV7-9
clone_size: few
d_call: TRBD1
j_call: TRBJ2-5
cdr3_aa: CASSFPPRDSQETQYF
cdr3_nt: TGTGCCAGCAGCTTCCCCCCCCGGGACAGTCAAGAGACCCAGTACTTC

v_call: TRBV2
clone_size: .
d_call: TRBD2
j_call: TRBJ2-1
cdr3_aa: CASIGLAGGAYNEQFF
cdr3_nt: TGTGCCAGCATTGGACTAGCGGGAGGTGCCTACAATGAGCAGTTCTTC

v_call: TRBV15
clone_size: .
d_call: .
j_call: TRBJ2-7
cdr3_aa: CATSGRVVNEQYF
cdr3_nt: TGTGCCACCAGCGGGCGGGTAGTCAACGAGCAGTACTTC

v_call: TRBV4-1
clone_size: few
d_call: TRBD2
j_call: TRBJ2-7
cdr3_aa: CASSLVGLAGGTSYEQYF
cdr3_nt: TGCGCCAGCAGCCTGGTAGGACTAGCGGGAGGCACCTCCTACGAGCAGTACTTC

v_call: TRBV7-3
clone_size: .
d_call: TRBD1
j_call: TRBJ1-1
cdr3_aa: CASSPDRGSTEAFF
cdr3_nt: TGTGCCAGCAGCCCCGACAGGGGAAGTACTGAAGCTTTCTTT

v_call: TRBV20-1
clone_size: few
d_call: .
j_call: TRBJ2-7
cdr3_aa: CSARGLVPYEQYF
cdr3_nt: TGCAGTGCTAGAGGACTAGTCCCCTACGAGCAGTACTTC

v_call: TRBV20-1
clone_size: once
d_call: .
j_call: TRBJ2-2
cdr3_aa: CSAREGAVRGELFF
cdr3_nt: TGCAGTGCTAGAGAGGGGGCCGTGAGGGGGGAGCTGTTTTTT

v_call: TRBV7-3
clone_size: .
d_call: .
j_call: TRBJ2-5
cdr3_aa: CASSLGAGGQETQYF
cdr3_nt: TGTGCCAGCAGCTTAGGGGCTGGCGGCCAAGAGACCCAGTACTTC

v_call: TRBV5-1
clone_size: few
d_call: TRBD1
j_call: TRBJ2-7
cdr3_aa: CASSPPLSRDRVYEQYF
cdr3_nt: TGCGCCAGCAGCCCCCCCCTTTCCCGGGACAGGGTCTACGAGCAGTACTTC

v_call: TRBV9
clone_size: few
d_call: .
j_call: TRBJ2-3
cdr3_aa: CASSVAGDADTQYF
cdr3_nt: TGTGCCAGCAGCGTAGCAGGGGACGCAGATACGCAGTATTTT

v_call: TRBV18
clone_size: few
d_call: TRBD2
j_call: TRBJ2-5
cdr3_aa: CASSPLGTSGQETQYF
cdr3_nt: TGTGCCAGCTCACCACTCGGGACTAGCGGACAAGAGACCCAGTACTTC

v_call: TRBV6-1
clone_size: .
d_call: .
j_call: TRBJ2-1
cdr3_aa: CASRETFSPNYNEQFF
cdr3_nt: TGTGCCAGCCGGGAGACATTCAGCCCCAACTACAATGAGCAGTTCTTC

v_call: TRBV5-1
clone_size: .
d_call: .
j_call: TRBJ1-1
cdr3_aa: CASSLVLWARDTEAFF
cdr3_nt: TGCGCCAGCAGCTTGGTACTGTGGGCTCGGGACACTGAAGCTTTCTTT

v_call: TRBV12-3/TRBV12-4
clone_size: few
d_call: .
j_call: TRBJ1-2
cdr3_aa: CASSLGAFGWGGAGYTF
cdr3_nt: TGTGCCAGCAGTTTAGGGGCGTTCGGGTGGGGAGGAGCTGGCTACACCTTC

v_call: TRBV25-1
clone_size: .
d_call: .
j_call: TRBJ2-5
cdr3_aa: CASSELGGPGSETQYF
cdr3_nt: TGTGCCAGCAGTGAACTCGGGGGTCCAGGGAGCGAGACCCAGTACTTC

v_call: TRBV7-9
clone_size: few
d_call: TRBD2
j_call: TRBJ2-7
cdr3_aa: CASSLAGVEEQYF
cdr3_nt: TGTGCCAGCAGTTTAGCGGGAGTGGAAGAGCAGTACTTC

v_call: TRBV4-1
clone_size: .
d_call: TRBD2
j_call: TRBJ2-7
cdr3_aa: CASSQGGLANYEQYF
cdr3_nt: TGCGCCAGCAGCCAAGGCGGACTAGCCAACTACGAGCAGTACTTC

v_call: TRBV12-3/TRBV12-4
clone_size: .
d_call: .
j_call: TRBJ1-1
cdr3_aa: CASSFWVTNTEAFF
cdr3_nt: TGTGCCAGCAGTTTCTGGGTTACGAACACTGAAGCTTTCTTT